This T cell receptor beta chain is from a study of regulatory dendritic cells for organ transplantation. Overall study findings and caveats: Regulatory dendritic cells appeared to expand memory CD8+ clones less than mature ones.

Note on this clone: Its specificity is not known.

Per the germline V gene, CDR1 is SGHNT and CDR2 is YYREEE (reference sequence). V lost 4 bases and J lost 7; bases outside the gene matches: 13. This CDR3 has 15 amino acids. The repertoire was sequenced with immunoSEQ multiplex PCR; TCRdb's copy has only in-frame clones and lacks some. The sample lists 25,000 to 30,000 clones, about 80% occurring once. Sequenced input: memory CD4+ T cells from blood. As to subset: CD45RO+ memory T cells. This rearrangement joins TRBV5-4 to TRBJ1-2, with 7 nucleotides matching TRBD1. The receptor was isolated from a human donor in good health. The CDR3 reads CASSPPDGTVLGYTF. CDR3 in DNA: TGTGCCAGCAGCCCGCCTGACGGGACAGTGCTTGGCTACACCTTC.